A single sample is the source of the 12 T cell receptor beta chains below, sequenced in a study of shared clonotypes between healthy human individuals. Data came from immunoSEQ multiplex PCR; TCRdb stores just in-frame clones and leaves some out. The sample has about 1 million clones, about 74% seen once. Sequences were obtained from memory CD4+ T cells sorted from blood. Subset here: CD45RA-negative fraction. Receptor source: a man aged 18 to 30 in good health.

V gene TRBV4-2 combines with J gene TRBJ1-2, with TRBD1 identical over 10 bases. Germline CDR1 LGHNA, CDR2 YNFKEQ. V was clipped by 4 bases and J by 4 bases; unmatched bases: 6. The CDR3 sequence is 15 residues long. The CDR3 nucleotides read TGTGCCAGCAGCCCTGGACAGGGGGGTAGCTATGGCTACACCTTC. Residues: CASSPGQGGSYGYTF.

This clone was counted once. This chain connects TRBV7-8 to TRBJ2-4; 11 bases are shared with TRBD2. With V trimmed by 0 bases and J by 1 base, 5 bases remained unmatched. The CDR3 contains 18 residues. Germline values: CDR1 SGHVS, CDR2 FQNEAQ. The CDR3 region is CASSLASGGAGAKNIQYF. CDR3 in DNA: TGTGCCAGCAGCTTAGCTAGCGGGGGGGCCGGGGCCAAAAACATTCAGTACTTC.

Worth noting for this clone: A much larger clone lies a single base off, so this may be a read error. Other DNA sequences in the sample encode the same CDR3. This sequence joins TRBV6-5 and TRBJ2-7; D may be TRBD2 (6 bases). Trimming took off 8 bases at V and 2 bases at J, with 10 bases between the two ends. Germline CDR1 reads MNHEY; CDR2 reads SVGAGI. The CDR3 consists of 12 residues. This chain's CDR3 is CASRRGTYEQYF. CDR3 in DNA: TGTGCCAGCCGACGGGGGACCTACGAGCAGTACTTC.

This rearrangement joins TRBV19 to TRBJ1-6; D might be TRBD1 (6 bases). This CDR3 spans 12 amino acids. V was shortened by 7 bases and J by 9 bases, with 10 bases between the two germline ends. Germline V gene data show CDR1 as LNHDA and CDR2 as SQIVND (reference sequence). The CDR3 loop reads CASTGATSPLHF. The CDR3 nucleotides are TGTGCCAGTACGGGGGCAACTTCACCCCTCCACTTT.

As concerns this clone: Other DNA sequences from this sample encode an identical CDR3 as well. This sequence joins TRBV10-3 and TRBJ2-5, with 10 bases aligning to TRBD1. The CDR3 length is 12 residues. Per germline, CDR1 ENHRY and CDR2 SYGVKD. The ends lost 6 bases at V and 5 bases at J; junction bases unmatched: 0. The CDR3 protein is CAIRDRGETQYF. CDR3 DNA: TGTGCCATCAGGGACAGGGGGGAGACCCAGTACTTC.

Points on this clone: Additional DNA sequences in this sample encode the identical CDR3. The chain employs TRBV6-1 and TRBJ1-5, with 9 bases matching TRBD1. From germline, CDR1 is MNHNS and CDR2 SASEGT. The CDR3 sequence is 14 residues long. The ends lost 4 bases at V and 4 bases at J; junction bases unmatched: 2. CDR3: CASSGGQGNQPQHF. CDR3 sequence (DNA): TGTGCCAGCAGTGGAGGACAGGGGAATCAGCCCCAGCATTTT.

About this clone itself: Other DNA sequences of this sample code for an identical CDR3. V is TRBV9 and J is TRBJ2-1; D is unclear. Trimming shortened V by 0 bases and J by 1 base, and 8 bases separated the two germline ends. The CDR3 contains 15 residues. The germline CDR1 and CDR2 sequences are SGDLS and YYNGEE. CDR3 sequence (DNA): TGTGCCAGCAGCGTAGCTGAAGGGTCCTACAATGAGCAGTTCTTC. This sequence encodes CASSVAEGSYNEQFF.

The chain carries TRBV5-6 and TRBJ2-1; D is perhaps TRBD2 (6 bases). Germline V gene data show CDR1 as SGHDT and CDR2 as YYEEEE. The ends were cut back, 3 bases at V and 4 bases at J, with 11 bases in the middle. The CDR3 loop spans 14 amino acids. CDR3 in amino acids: CASSSFGGYNEQFF. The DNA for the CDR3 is TGTGCCAGCAGCTCCTTCGGGGGATACAATGAGCAGTTCTTC.

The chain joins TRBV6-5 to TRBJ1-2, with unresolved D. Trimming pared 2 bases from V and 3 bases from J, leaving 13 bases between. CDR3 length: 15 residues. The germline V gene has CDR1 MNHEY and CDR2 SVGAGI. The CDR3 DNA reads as TGTGCCAGCAGTTACCCCTCCGGCGGCCACTATGGCTACACCTTC. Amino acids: CASSYPSGGHYGYTF.

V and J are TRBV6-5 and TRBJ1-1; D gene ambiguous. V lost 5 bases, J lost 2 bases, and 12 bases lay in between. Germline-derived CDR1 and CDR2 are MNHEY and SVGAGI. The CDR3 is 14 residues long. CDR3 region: CASSTTSPNTEAFF. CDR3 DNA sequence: TGTGCCAGCAGTACGACTTCCCCTAACACTGAAGCTTTCTTT.

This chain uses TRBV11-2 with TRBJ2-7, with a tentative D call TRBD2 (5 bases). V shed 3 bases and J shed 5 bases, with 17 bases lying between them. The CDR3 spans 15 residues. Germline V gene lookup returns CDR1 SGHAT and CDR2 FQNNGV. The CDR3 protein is CASSLRGSGVDEQYF. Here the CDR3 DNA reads TGTGCCAGCAGCTTGAGAGGGTCTGGAGTGGACGAGCAGTACTTC.

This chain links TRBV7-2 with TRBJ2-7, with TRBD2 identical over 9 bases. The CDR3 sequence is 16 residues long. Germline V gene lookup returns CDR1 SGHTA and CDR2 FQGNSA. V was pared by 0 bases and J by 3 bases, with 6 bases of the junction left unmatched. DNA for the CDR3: TGTGCCAGCAGCTTAGCGAGAATAGCGGGGGACTACGAGCAGTACTTC. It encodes CASSLARIAGDYEQYF.